This T cell receptor beta chain was sequenced for a study of beta chain features in type 1 diabetes. As to this clone: What it binds is not known.

General observations from the study: High TCR expression in some cells could lead to their over-representation in cDNA sequencing. Among all four CD4+ subsets, Type 1 diabetes patients had TCRB CDR3s that were moderately but significantly shorter.

As every portion of the isolated RNA was reverse transcribed, the sequencing read expressed TCRB transcripts. Measured with immunoSEQ multiplex PCR; TCRdb has only the in-frame clones, and not every one. Altogether 300,000 to 450,000 clones are present, about 18% being singletons, with the ten largest covering approximately 0.043%. Germline values: CDR1 PRHDT, CDR2 FYEKMQ (reference sequence). V lost 8 bases to trimming and J lost 7 bases, with 15 bases between them. The CDR3 length is 13 residues. The sequence derives from a woman under 30 in good health. Sequencing was performed on naive CD4+ T cells from blood. This sequence joins TRBV13 and TRBJ2-1; a possible D gene is TRBD2 (7 bases). In nucleotides, the CDR3 is TGTGCCAGCCATCGGGGAGGGGGAAATGAGCAGTTCTTC. This sequence encodes CASHRGGGNEQFF.